This passage covers 18 T cell receptor beta chains from one sample sequenced in a study of long-term antiretroviral therapy in people with HIV. They ran version v3.0 of the immunoSEQ assay at survey level. Some clones are missing from TCRdb's copy, which holds only in-frame ones; the method was immunoSEQ multiplex PCR. Of about 42,000 clones listed, approximately 86% are singletons. Sequenced here: unsorted PBMCs, sampled 0.1 years before starting antiretroviral therapy. The source is a woman between 50 and 59 years old with HIV.

V gene TRBV5-1 combines with J gene TRBJ1-1; 8 bases line up with TRBD1. From germline, CDR1 is SGHRS and CDR2 YFSETQ. V was pared by 7 bases and J by 6 bases, with 20 bases of the junction left unmatched. This CDR3 region has 17 residues. The CDR3 sequence: CASRSQLPLQGASEAFF. CDR3 coding DNA: TGCGCCAGCCGATCCCAACTTCCACTTCAGGGGGCCTCTGAAGCTTTCTTT.

Judged by abundance, this clone is medium-sized (0.01 to 0.1%). This chain joins TRBV5-6 and TRBJ2-5; 7 bases align to TRBD1. Germline CDR1 reads SGHDT; CDR2 reads YYEEEE. The CDR3 is made up of 14 amino acids. Unmatched junction bases numbered 2, after V lost 3 bases and J lost 0 bases. In DNA, the CDR3 is TGTGCCAGCAGCTATGGGACAGACCAAGAGACCCAGTACTTC. As protein: CASSYGTDQETQYF.

The chain recombines TRBV5-1 with TRBJ2-7, with D maybe TRBD1 (6 bases). V was trimmed by 0 bases and J by 3 bases, leaving 13 bases between them. This CDR3 is built from 15 residues. CDR1 is SGHRS and CDR2 is YFSETQ in the germline V gene. The CDR3 nucleotides read TGCGCCAGCAGCTTGGCCCCAGGGGAGTTCTACGAGCAGTACTTC. It is translated as CASSLAPGEFYEQYF. Full variable domain (outside the CDR3, taken from reference TRBV5-1 and TRBJ2-7): KAGVTQTPRYLIKTRGQQVTLSCSPISGHRSVSWYQQTPGQGLQFLFEYFSETQRNKGNFPGRFSGRQFSNSRSEMNVSTLELGDSALYLCASSLAPGEFYEQYFGPGTRLTVT.

J is TRBJ2-7 and V is TRBV7-9, with D hard to call. Germline V gene data show CDR1 as SEHNR and CDR2 as FQNEAQ (reference sequence). Deletions cut 2 bases from V and 3 bases from J, with 8 bases between. The CDR3 totals 13 residues. The CDR3 sequence is CASSLLGLYEQYF. Here the CDR3 DNA reads TGTGCCAGCAGCTTACTGGGCCTCTACGAGCAGTACTTC. Drawing the rest from reference TRBV7-9 and TRBJ2-7, the complete variable domain is DTGVSQNPRHKITKRGQNVTFRCDPISEHNRLYWYRQTLGQGPEFLTYFQNEAQLEKSRLLSDRFSAERPKGSFSTLEIQRTEQGDSAMYLCASSLLGLYEQYFGPGTRLTVT.

The chain couples TRBV6-6 to TRBJ1-1; D might be TRBD1 (6 bases). V lost 4 bases and J 6 bases, leaving 21 bases between the germline ends. The germline CDR1 and CDR2 sequences are MNHNY and SVGAGI (reference sequence). The CDR3 runs to 16 residues. The CDR3 spells CASSSSNLPGGAEAFF. DNA for the CDR3: TGTGCCAGCAGTTCCTCAAATTTGCCGGGGGGCGCTGAAGCTTTCTTT.

This chain joins TRBV4-1 and TRBJ2-5, with 7 bases identical to TRBD2. The CDR3 is made up of 16 amino acids. J was trimmed by 2 bases and V by 0 bases; bases with no gene match: 6. Germline CDR1 reads MGHRA; CDR2 reads YSYEKL. The CDR3 spells CASSQDQGRGQETQYF. CDR3 coding DNA: TGCGCCAGCAGCCAAGATCAAGGGAGGGGACAAGAGACCCAGTACTTC.

This sequence joins TRBV6-1 and TRBJ1-1, with no clear D. In germline, CDR1 is MNHNS, CDR2 SASEGT. V lost 1 base, J lost 0 bases, and 6 bases lay in between. The CDR3 runs to 14 residues. CDR3: CASSEEDLNTEAFF. The CDR3 bases are TGTGCCAGCAGTGAAGAGGACTTGAACACTGAAGCTTTCTTT.

The V gene is TRBV7-9, the J gene TRBJ1-6; unclear D gene. Germline V gene data show CDR1 as SEHNR and CDR2 as FQNEAQ (reference sequence). The CDR3 is made up of 14 amino acids. Trimming shortened V by 1 base and J by 3 bases, and 4 bases separated the two germline ends. CDR3: CASSLEVYNSPLHF. In DNA form, the CDR3 reads TGTGCCAGCAGCTTAGAGGTCTATAATTCACCCCTCCACTTT.

V is TRBV2 and J is TRBJ2-1, with 12 bases aligning to TRBD2. V was clipped by 6 bases and J by 0 bases; unmatched bases: 3. The germline CDR1 and CDR2 sequences are SNHLY and FYNNEI. The CDR3 sequence is 16 residues long. CDR3 loop: CASRRTSGTSYNEQFF. CDR3 coding DNA: TGTGCCAGCAGAAGGACTAGCGGGACCTCCTACAATGAGCAGTTCTTC. Combining the CDR3 with reference TRBV2 and TRBJ2-1 gives the whole variable domain EPEVTQTPSHQVTQMGQEVILRCVPISNHLYFYWYRQILGQKVEFLVSFYNNEISEKSEIFDDQFSVERPDGSNFTLKIRSTKLEDSAMYFCASRRTSGTSYNEQFFGPGTRLTVL.

The chain combines TRBV5-4 with TRBJ1-6; no reliable D call. The germline CDR1 and CDR2 sequences are SGHNT and YYREEE (reference sequence). Trimming cost V 0 bases and J 4 bases, with 2 bases left between them. The CDR3 consists of 13 residues. As DNA, the CDR3 is TGTGCCAGCAGCTTGGATTATAATTCACCCCTCCACTTT. Translated: CASSLDYNSPLHF.

Here the CDR3 reads CASRTGSGTYEQYF. Here the CDR3 DNA reads TGCGCCAGCAGAACCGGGTCTGGGACCTACGAGCAGTACTTC. The J gene is TRBJ2-7, the V gene TRBV10-2; D uncertain. The V end was cut by 6 bases, the J end by 2 bases, with 14 bases between. Per the germline V gene, CDR1 is WSHSY and CDR2 is SAAADI. The CDR3 totals 14 residues.

Only a few counts were recorded for this clone. The V call is TRBV10-1, the J call TRBJ2-2; a weak D match, TRBD2 (6 bases). The V end was cut by 4 bases, the J end by 4 bases, with 10 bases between. The CDR3 loop spans 14 amino acids. Germline values: CDR1 WNHNN, CDR2 SYGVQD (reference sequence). CDR3 nucleotides: TGCGCCAGCAGTGTGGGGGACTTCACCGGGGAGCTGTTTTTT. Translated, it gives CASSVGDFTGELFF.

V is TRBV7-8 and J is TRBJ1-1, with 8 bases fitting TRBD1. The CDR3 is 17 residues long. With 0 bases clipped from V and 4 bases from J, the junction kept 10 bases outside the gene matches. Germline V lookup: CDR1 SGHVS, CDR2 FQNEAQ. CDR3 residues: CASSLAPRTGRATEAFF. Here the CDR3 DNA reads TGTGCCAGCAGCTTAGCGCCTCGGACAGGGCGGGCCACTGAAGCTTTCTTT.

V usage is TRBV20-1 and J usage is TRBJ2-4; D may be TRBD1 (6 bases). Trimming removed 5 bases at V and 4 bases at J, with 6 bases between. Germline V gene lookup returns CDR1 DFQATT and CDR2 SNEGSKA (reference sequence). The CDR3 sequence is 11 residues long. CDR3 sequence reads: CSAGQKNIQYF. The DNA for the CDR3 is TGCAGTGCTGGACAGAAAAACATTCAGTACTTC.

V gene TRBV29-1 combines with J gene TRBJ1-4, with D unclear. Germline V gene sequence: CDR1 SQVTM, CDR2 ANQGSEA. CDR3 length: 14 amino acids. The germline V and J ends were trimmed by 6 bases and 6 bases, with 17 bases remaining between them. The CDR3 loop is CSVAKRPRDEKLFF. The CDR3, as DNA: TGCAGCGTCGCGAAAAGGCCGCGGGATGAAAAACTGTTTTTT.

This chain links TRBV27 with TRBJ2-1, with D unresolved. Trimming left V 3 bases short and J 5 bases short, with 5 bases between. CDR3 size: 12 residues. Germline CDR1 is MNHEY and CDR2 is SMNVEV (reference sequence). CDR3 in amino acids: CASSFANNEQFF. The CDR3 DNA follows: TGTGCCAGCAGTTTCGCTAACAATGAGCAGTTCTTC.

V gene TRBV6-1 combines with J gene TRBJ1-2; 10 nucleotides agree with TRBD1. Germline CDR1 reads MNHNS; CDR2 reads SASEGT. The V gene end was trimmed by 1 base and the J gene end by 3 bases; junction bases not matched to a gene: 2. The CDR3 totals 15 residues. Here the CDR3 reads CASSEGGTGDYGYTF. The CDR3 region has the DNA TGTGCCAGCAGTGAAGGGGGGACAGGGGACTATGGCTACACCTTC.

The chain employs TRBV6-4 and TRBJ2-1; TRBD1 matches 9 bases. V shed 5 bases, J shed 8 bases, and the junction held 10 bases outside the gene matches. CDR3 length: 15 residues. Germline values: CDR1 MRHNA, CDR2 SNTAGT. CDR3 loop: CASSILTGGMDEQFF. CDR3 bases: TGTGCCAGCAGTATATTGACAGGGGGTATGGATGAGCAGTTCTTC.